These T cell receptor beta chains were read from a single sample in a study of CXCR3-negative and CXCR3-positive naive CD8 T cells. One entry per CDR3 protein, without DNA, is what TCRdb gives after re-calling the 5' RACE reads. This table lists 60,000 to 65,000 distinct CDR3 sequences. Sequencing was done on a sample of naive CXCR3+ CD8+ T cells from blood. The receptors here all came from a human donor in good health. Some clones in this sample may be carry-over from other donors' samples. CDR3s include the opening cysteine and the closing phenylalanine or tryptophan.

j_gene | v_gene | CDR3aa
TRBJ1-1 | TRBV6-5 | CASSYIGGTTEAFF
TRBJ1-1 | TRBV3-1 | CASSPRVGTEAFF
TRBJ2-3 | TRBV30 | CAWSQTGPPNF
TRBJ2-2 | TRBV12-3/TRBV12-4 | CASSSRDRDTGELFF
TRBJ2-1 | TRBV7-9 | CASSLNTALEEQFF
TRBJ1-4 | TRBV6-5 | CASSYRGVPNEKLFF
TRBJ2-3 | TRBV7-9 | CASTDAAGHTDTQYF
TRBJ2-1 | TRBV4-3 | CASSQDAGAVNEQFF
TRBJ1-1 | TRBV14 | CASSQTLWRNTEAFF
TRBJ2-5 | TRBV2 | CASSEDFQETQYF
TRBJ1-1 | TRBV6-6 | CASSYSRLDVLAFF
TRBJ2-7 | TRBV6-2/TRBV6-3 | CASSYEVWEQYF
TRBJ2-7 | TRBV19 | CASAAGGGLEQYF
TRBJ2-2 | TRBV5-6 | CASSLGVGTLTGELFF
TRBJ1-4 | TRBV28 | CAAVYQLKNCFF
TRBJ2-7 | TRBV20-1 | CSAGGQESYEQYF
TRBJ2-1 | TRBV6-2/TRBV6-3 | CATQTSGGAPDEQFF
TRBJ1-4 | TRBV5-1 | CASSLWGAGTRKEDEKLFF